The 8 T cell receptor beta chains below were found in one sample sequenced in a study of blood T cell repertoires in COVID-19. TCRdb's copy holds only in-frame clones and misses some; the assay was immunoSEQ multiplex PCR. The sample holds about 59,000 clones, around four fifths seen once. The source material was peripheral blood. These receptors came from a woman between 65 and 79 years old with acute or convalescent COVID-19.

This rearrangement joins TRBV30 to TRBJ2-1; 8 positions match TRBD2. CDR1 is GTSNPN, CDR2 SVGIG, per germline (reference sequence). J lost 1 base, V lost 4 bases, and 12 bases had no gene match. The CDR3 is 17 residues long. The CDR3 nucleotides read TGTGCCTGGAACCCCCTCCGGACGGGAGGGTCCTACAATGAGCAGTTCTTC. Protein: CAWNPLRTGGSYNEQFF. The full variable domain, with the rest looked up from reference TRBV30 and TRBJ2-1, is SQTIHQWPATLVQPVGSPLSLECTVEGTSNPNLYWYRQAAGRGLQLLFYSVGIGQISSEVPQNLSASRPQDRQFILSSKKLLLSDSGFYLCAWNPLRTGGSYNEQFFGPGTRLTVL.

This clone showed up just once. CDR3 bases: TGTGCCAGCAGCTTAGTCCAGGCAGAGACCCAGTACTTC. Amino acids: CASSLVQAETQYF. This sequence joins TRBV7-9 and TRBJ2-5; D remains unclear. With 1 base removed from V and 4 bases from J, the gap between germline ends came to 7 bases. Germline V lookup: CDR1 SEHNR, CDR2 FQNEAQ (reference sequence). The CDR3 covers 13 residues.

The sample holds one count of this clone. The CDR3 is CASSPRTGWQETQYF. CDR3 coding DNA: TGTGCCAGCTCACCCCGGACAGGGTGGCAAGAGACCCAGTACTTC. The J gene is TRBJ2-5, the V gene TRBV18; 8 bases fit TRBD1. Germline lookup yields CDR1 KGHSH and CDR2 LQKENI. Germline trimming cut 3 bases from V and 2 bases from J; bases unmatched to any gene: 5. This CDR3 region has 15 residues.

V usage is TRBV6-5 and J usage is TRBJ2-3; perhaps TRBD2 as D (6 bases). The CDR3 totals 14 residues. The V end was cut by 6 bases, the J end by 9 bases, with 19 bases between. Germline V lookup: CDR1 MNHEY, CDR2 SVGAGI. Here the CDR3 reads CASSGGPGEMTQYF. DNA of the CDR3: TGTGCCAGCAGCGGAGGGCCAGGAGAGATGACGCAGTATTTT.

There are a few counts of this clone. The chain recombines TRBV10-2 with TRBJ1-1; possibly TRBD1 for D (6 bases). Looked up from germline, CDR1 is WSHSY and CDR2 is SAAADI. Trimming left V 6 bases short and J 6 bases short, with 17 bases between. The length of the CDR3 is 14 residues. The CDR3 DNA sequence: TGCGCCAGCAGAAGAGGACAGCAAGTATCTGAAGCTTTCTTT. It specifies CASRRGQQVSEAFF.

This rearrangement joins TRBV5-6 to TRBJ1-1; a possible D gene is TRBD1 (5 bases). The length of the CDR3 is 16 residues. Trimming left V 4 bases short and J 4 bases short, with 20 bases between. Germline CDR1 reads SGHDT; CDR2 reads YYEEEE. This chain's CDR3 is CASSPFNPATGTEAFF. CDR3 DNA sequence: TGTGCCAGCAGCCCTTTCAACCCAGCCACAGGCACTGAAGCTTTCTTT.

The table lists this clone with a few counts. The chain recombines TRBV3-1 (or the pseudogene TRBV3-2) with TRBJ1-1; D ambiguous. The CDR3 is made up of 15 amino acids. V was pared by 4 bases and J by 3 bases, with 15 bases between. The germline gives CDR1 LGHDT, CDR2 YNNKEL (reference sequence). The CDR3 nucleotides are TGTGCCAGCAGCCCCGGCTTCTTCGGGGACACTGAAGCTTTCTTT. Translated, it gives CASSPGFFGDTEAFF.

In this sample, this clone turned up once. The chain uses TRBV11-2 and TRBJ1-2; D is ambiguous. Between the trimmed V and J ends, which lost 1 base and 2 bases, there was a span of 17 bases. The CDR3 contains 17 residues. The V gene's germline CDR1 is SGHAT and CDR2 FQNNGV. CDR3 loop: CASSLAPSGEVNYGYTF. The CDR3 coding sequence is TGTGCCAGCAGCTTAGCCCCCTCCGGAGAAGTCAACTATGGCTACACCTTC. The complete variable domain, with remaining parts taken from reference TRBV11-2 and TRBJ1-2, reads EAGVAQSPRYKIIEKRQSVAFWCNPISGHATLYWYQQILGQGPKLLIQFQNNGVVDDSQLPKDRFSAERLKGVDSTLKIQPAKLEDSAVYLCASSLAPSGEVNYGYTFGSGTRLTVV.